These 5 T cell receptor beta chains were all obtained from the same sample, sequenced in a study of Graves' ophthalmopathy and Graves' hyperthyroidism. Amplification targeted the TCR beta CDR3 regions, with RNA transcripts as the source material. Amplification began with first-round RT-PCR using HTBI primers, then second-round multiplex PCR was performed. TCRdb itself ran the multiplex PCR reads through MiXCR, one entry per CDR3 protein. The sample lists more than 1,000,000 distinct CDR3 sequences, about 35% occurring once. The sequenced sample was peripheral blood or thyroid tissue (not recorded which). The origin of the receptors is an adult man with Graves' hyperthyroidism.

The V gene is TRBV6-2 or TRBV6-3, the J gene TRBJ1-2; no reliable D call. Germline CDR1 is MNHEY and CDR2 is SVGEGT. V shed 7 bases and J shed 1 base, with 13 bases lying between them. The CDR3 has 14 residues. In DNA form, the CDR3 reads TGTGCCAGCACCCTAGGGCACCTTAACTATGGCTACACCTTC. Protein: CASTLGHLNYGYTF.

This clonotype was counted at least ten times. The chain links TRBV7-3 to TRBJ2-5; D gene ambiguous. The CDR3 has 16 residues. Germline values: CDR1 SGHTA, CDR2 FQGTGA. V gave up 1 base and J gave up 4 bases, with 16 bases separating them. The CDR3 DNA follows: TGTGCCAGCAGCTTAAGATCTGTGAACGAAGGAGAGACCCAGTACTTC. This gives the protein CASSLRSVNEGETQYF.

As regards this clonotype: This may arise from a read error, as a much more abundant clone is one base away. V gene TRBV12-3 or TRBV12-4 combines with J gene TRBJ2-3, with TRBD1 matching 9 bases. V lost 6 bases and J lost 4; bases outside the gene matches: 8. The CDR3 is 15 residues long. The CDR3 reads CASSDRDRVPDTQYF. Written as DNA, the CDR3 is TGTGCCAGCAGCGACCGGGACAGGGTGCCAGATACGCAGTATTTT.

The rearrangement joins TRBV5-6 to TRBJ1-1, with TRBD1 matching over 8 bases. This CDR3 spans 12 amino acids. V trimming: 4 bases; J trimming: 10 bases; junction bases outside the gene matches: 6. Per the germline V gene, CDR1 is SGHDT and CDR2 is YYEEEE. CDR3 amino acids: CASSGTGGGAFF. For the CDR3, the DNA is TGTGCCAGCAGCGGGACAGGAGGGGGAGCTTTCTTT.

A note on this clonotype: One end of the junction is discordant with germline, which a read error may explain. The genes are TRBV10-3 and TRBJ2-6; D unclear. From germline, CDR1 is ENHRY and CDR2 SYGVKD. The CDR3 consists of 12 residues. This chain's CDR3 is CAISDWADVLTF. The CDR3 region has the DNA TGTGCCATCAGTGATTGGGCCGACGTCCTGACTTTC.